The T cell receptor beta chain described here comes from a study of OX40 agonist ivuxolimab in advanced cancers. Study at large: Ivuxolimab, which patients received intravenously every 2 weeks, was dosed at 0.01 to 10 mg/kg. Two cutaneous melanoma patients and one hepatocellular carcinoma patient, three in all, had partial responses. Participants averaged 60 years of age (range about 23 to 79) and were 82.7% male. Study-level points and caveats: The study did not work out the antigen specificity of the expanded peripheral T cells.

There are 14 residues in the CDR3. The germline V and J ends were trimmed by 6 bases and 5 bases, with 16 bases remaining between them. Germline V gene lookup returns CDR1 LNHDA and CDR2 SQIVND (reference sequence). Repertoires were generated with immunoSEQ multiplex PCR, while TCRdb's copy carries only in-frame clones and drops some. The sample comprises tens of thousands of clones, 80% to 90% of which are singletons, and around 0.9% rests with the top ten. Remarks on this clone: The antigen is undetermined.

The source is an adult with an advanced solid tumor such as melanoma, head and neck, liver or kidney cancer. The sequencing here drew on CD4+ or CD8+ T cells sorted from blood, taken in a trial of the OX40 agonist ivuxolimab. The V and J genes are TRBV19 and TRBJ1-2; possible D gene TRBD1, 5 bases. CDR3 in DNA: TGTGCCAGTAGCCACCTGGGACGGAAATATGGCTACACCTTC. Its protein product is CASSHLGRKYGYTF.